This is a list of T cell receptor beta chains from one sample in a study of blood T cells in healthy people across ages. TCRdb analysed the 5' RACE reads with MiXCR anew, one entry per CDR3 protein. In the table there are around 710,000 distinct CDR3 sequences, 40% to 45% of which are singletons. The sequencing input was blood. The receptors originated from a woman aged 60-75 years in good health. The CDR3 runs from the conserved cysteine through the conserved F or W. A D gene is named only where the DNA matches it firmly. Clone size is given for some rows only: seen once, a few or many times, or a class if the clone is expanded.

cdr3_nt cdr3_aa d_call j_call clone_size v_call
TGTGCCAGCAGCCATTGGACAGGGACTTCCTACGAGCAGTACTTC CASSHWTGTSYEQYF TRBD1 TRBJ2-7 many TRBV7-2
TGCAGCGCCAGCGTCTCGGGGTGGCAAGAGACCCAGTACTTC CSASVSGWQETQYF . TRBJ2-5 few TRBV29-1
TGTGCCAGCAGCTCCTTTTTTGGCTACACCTTC CASSSFFGYTF . TRBJ1-2 few TRBV7-6
TGTGCCAGCAGTGAAGCAGTTCTTCAGACCTACGAGCAGTACTTC CASSEAVLQTYEQYF . TRBJ2-7 once TRBV6-1
TGCAGTGCTGCAACTTCCGGGACTAGCTACTACAATGAGCAGTTCTTC CSAATSGTSYYNEQFF TRBD2 TRBJ2-1 . TRBV20-1
TGCGCCAGCAGCCAAGATAGCCTAGCGGCTTACGAGCAGTACTTC CASSQDSLAAYEQYF TRBD2 TRBJ2-7 . TRBV4-1
TGCAGGGCTCTAGGGCCGAACACTGAAGCTTTCTTT CRALGPNTEAFF . TRBJ1-1 few TRBV20-1
TGTGCCAGCAGTTTACTAGCGGGAGGGAGCTCCTACGAGCAGTACTTC CASSLLAGGSSYEQYF TRBD2 TRBJ2-7 few TRBV12-3/TRBV12-4
TGTGCCAGCAGTTTAAGAATAGCAGCCAATGAGCAGTTCTTC CASSLRIAANEQFF . TRBJ2-1 . TRBV28
TGTGCCAGCAGCTTCATTCAGAACACCGGGGAGCTGTTTTTT CASSFIQNTGELFF . TRBJ2-2 few TRBV7-2
TGTGCCAGCAGCTCATTGGACAGGGGAGAGACCCAGTACTTC CASSSLDRGETQYF TRBD1 TRBJ2-5 few TRBV7-6
TGCGCCAGCAGCCCGGGACTAGCGGGAGGGGAGCAGTTCTTC CASSPGLAGGEQFF TRBD2 TRBJ2-1 many TRBV9
TGCGCCAGCAGCTTGTCGGCAAGAGAGACCCAGTACTTC CASSLSARETQYF . TRBJ2-5 few TRBV5-1
TGTGCCAGCAGTTTAACGGGGTGGATCGACTATGGCTACACCTTC CASSLTGWIDYGYTF . TRBJ1-2 . TRBV12-3/TRBV12-4
TGTGCCAGCAGCTTACGCGGGAGGGTTAGCACAGATACGCAGTATTTT CASSLRGRVSTDTQYF TRBD2 TRBJ2-3 . TRBV7-2
TGTACCAGCAGAGAAAGGACAGGACTTCGCGAAAAACTGTTTTTT CTSRERTGLREKLFF TRBD1 TRBJ1-4 once TRBV2